These 31 T cell receptor beta chains were all obtained from the same sample, sequenced in a study of identical twins. MiXCR, run by TCRdb on the 5' RACE reads, gives a single entry per CDR3 protein. The sample lists fewer than 500,000 distinct CDR3 sequences, roughly 13% occurring once. These data are also associated with another study on yellow fever vaccine responses in identical twins.

The sample taken for sequencing was CD4+ T cells sorted from blood. Every receptor here comes from a woman aged 18-29 years in good health.

This clonotype was observed a handful of times. The chain employs TRBV30 and TRBJ2-7, with D unresolved. V lost 1 base, J lost 2 bases, and 3 bases lay in between. Germline V CDR1 and CDR2: GTSNPN, SVGIG (reference sequence). The CDR3 totals 11 residues. In DNA, the CDR3 is TGTGCCTGGAGTGGTACCTACGAGCAGTACTTC. This sequence encodes CAWSGTYEQYF.

The J gene is TRBJ1-2, the V gene TRBV4-2; TRBD1 is a possible D gene (6 bases). The CDR3 spans 13 residues. Germline assignment: CDR1 LGHNA and CDR2 YNFKEQ. Trimming stripped 4 bases from V and 4 bases from J, with 10 bases between. CDR3 loop: CASSPRTAYGYTF. CDR3 bases: TGTGCCAGCAGCCCTAGGACAGCCTATGGCTACACCTTC.

The chain is built from TRBV2 and TRBJ2-7, with 12 positions matching TRBD2. Germline V CDR1 and CDR2: SNHLY, FYNNEI. This CDR3 contains 12 residues. J lost 6 bases, V lost 10 bases, and 4 bases had no gene match. Here the CDR3 DNA reads TGTGCCACCCGGACTAGCGGGGTCGAGCAGTACTTC. Translation: CATRTSGVEQYF.

This clonotype has only a few counts. V is TRBV20-1 and J is TRBJ1-6; 10 bases match TRBD1. This CDR3 comprises 16 residues. Germline V gives CDR1 DFQATT, CDR2 SNEGSKA (reference sequence). The V gene end was trimmed by 2 bases and the J gene end by 12 bases; junction bases not matched to a gene: 13. CDR3 bases: TGCAGTGCTAGACCGGCAACCGGGACAGGGGCCTTACCCCTCCACTTT. Its translation: CSARPATGTGALPLHF.

This chain connects TRBV20-1 to TRBJ2-1; a weak D match, TRBD2 (6 bases). The CDR3 spans 13 residues. The V end was cut by 3 bases, the J end by 5 bases, with 11 bases between. CDR1 and CDR2 (germline): DFQATT, SNEGSKA (reference sequence). The CDR3 spells CSASGGINNEQFF. CDR3 sequence (DNA): TGCAGTGCTAGCGGGGGTATAAACAATGAGCAGTTCTTC.

This clonotype was seen only a few times. CDR3 sequence: CASSSLAGELFF. The CDR3 DNA reads TGTGCCAGCAGCTCGCTCGCCGGGGAGCTGTTTTTT. The rearrangement links TRBV5-6 to TRBJ2-2; D call uncertain. The V end was cut by 3 bases, the J end by 6 bases, with 6 bases between. The CDR3 consists of 12 residues. The germline CDR1 and CDR2 sequences are SGHDT and YYEEEE. Together with reference TRBV5-6 and TRBJ2-2, the CDR3 gives the full variable domain: DAGVTQSPTHLIKTRGQQVTLRCSPKSGHDTVSWYQQALGQGPQFIFQYYEEEERQRGNFPDRFSGHQFPNYSSELNVNALLLGDSALYLCASSSLAGELFFGEGSRLTVL.

This clonotype has more than one count but fewer than ten. The chain uses TRBV5-1 and TRBJ2-1, with 11 nucleotides matching TRBD1. The V segment lost 4 bases and the J segment 2 bases; nucleotides outside the gene matches: 14. Looked up from germline, CDR1 is SGHRS and CDR2 is YFSETQ. The CDR3 spans 19 residues. The CDR3, as DNA: TGCGCCAGCAGCAGGACAGGGGGCGCCCGGCGGGAGCCCTACAATGAGCAGTTCTTC. Translation: CASSRTGGARREPYNEQFF.

This clonotype showed up many times. This chain joins TRBV7-2 and TRBJ1-1; D remains ambiguous. The CDR3 has 14 amino acids. Trimming shortened V by 2 bases and J by 5 bases, and 12 bases separated the two germline ends. Germline CDR1 SGHTA, CDR2 FQGNSA. CDR3 loop: CASSLNNRLTEAFF. The CDR3 DNA reads TGTGCCAGCAGCTTAAATAACAGACTAACTGAAGCTTTCTTT.

This clonotype occurred a few times. The V call is TRBV20-1, the J call TRBJ1-2; the D gene is possibly TRBD1 (5 bases). Trimming cost V 5 bases and J 0 bases, with 10 bases left between them. The CDR3 totals 13 residues. Germline CDR1 DFQATT, CDR2 SNEGSKA (reference sequence). The CDR3 here is CSARGTPNYGYTF. The CDR3 nucleotides are TGCAGTGCTCGGGGCACTCCTAACTATGGCTACACCTTC.

The J gene is TRBJ1-3, the V gene TRBV10-1; D gene uncertain. This CDR3 region has 15 residues. V was clipped by 0 bases and J by 0 bases, with 6 bases between them. Per germline, CDR1 WNHNN and CDR2 SYGVQD (reference sequence). In DNA form, the CDR3 reads TGCGCCAGCAGTGAGTCCGGAGACTCTGGAAACACCATATATTTT. Residues: CASSESGDSGNTIYF.

The chain employs TRBV11-2 and TRBJ2-3; D uncertain. The CDR3 has 13 amino acids. The V and J ends lost 5 bases and 2 bases respectively, with 8 bases between them. Germline CDR1 reads SGHAT; CDR2 reads FQNNGV. CDR3 region: CASSLPTTDTQYF. CDR3 nucleotides: TGTGCCAGCAGCCTCCCTACCACAGATACGCAGTATTTT.

The V and J genes are TRBV5-5 and TRBJ2-5; D is unclear. Per germline, CDR1 SGHKS and CDR2 YYEKEE (reference sequence). Trimming took off 1 base at V and 5 bases at J, with 12 bases between the two ends. This CDR3 contains 14 residues. CDR3 in amino acids: CASSLQARQETQYF. The CDR3 DNA is TGTGCCAGCAGCTTGCAGGCCCGCCAGGAGACCCAGTACTTC.

This clonotype has a handful of counts. The chain recombines TRBV10-3 with TRBJ2-1; 9 bases fit TRBD2. V was clipped by 5 bases and J by 8 bases; unmatched bases: 10. CDR3 size: 15 residues. CDR1 and CDR2 from the germline V gene are ENHRY and SYGVKD. DNA of the CDR3: TGTGCCATCAGTCCGGGAGCTAGCGGGACATATGAGCAGTTCTTC. Its protein is CAISPGASGTYEQFF.

This clonotype was counted ten times or more. CDR3 DNA: TGTGCCAGCAGCACTGGGACAGGGAACACTGAAGCTTTCTTT. It encodes CASSTGTGNTEAFF. V gene TRBV7-3 combines with J gene TRBJ1-1; 8 positions agree with TRBD1. Germline V gene data show CDR1 as SGHTA and CDR2 as FQGTGA. The CDR3 covers 14 residues. The ends lost 5 bases at V and 1 base at J; junction bases unmatched: 3.

The chain uses TRBV10-3 and TRBJ2-2; 9 positions match TRBD2. The CDR3 contains 14 residues. The ends lost 2 bases at V and 7 bases at J; junction bases unmatched: 2. CDR1 ENHRY and CDR2 SYGVKD come from the germline V gene. Here the CDR3 DNA reads TGTGCCATCAGTGAGACTAGCGGGTACGGGGAGCTGTTTTTT. It specifies CAISETSGYGELFF.

This chain links TRBV7-9 with TRBJ2-7; D possibly corresponds to TRBD2 (6 bases). The germline gives CDR1 SEHNR, CDR2 FQNEAQ (reference sequence). CDR3 length equals 14 residues. The germline V and J ends were trimmed by 3 bases and 5 bases, with 14 bases remaining between them. The CDR3 reads CASSFRGTGDEQYF. In DNA form, the CDR3 reads TGTGCCAGCAGCTTTCGGGGGACCGGGGACGAGCAGTACTTC. The variable domain in full, with the rest retrieved from reference TRBV7-9 and TRBJ2-7, is DTGVSQNPRHKITKRGQNVTFRCDPISEHNRLYWYRQTLGQGPEFLTYFQNEAQLEKSRLLSDRFSAERPKGSFSTLEIQRTEQGDSAMYLCASSFRGTGDEQYFGPGTRLTVT.

This clonotype was seen at least ten times. This rearrangement joins TRBV24-1 to TRBJ2-1, with 14 bases lining up with TRBD2. The CDR3 covers 19 residues. Per the germline V gene, CDR1 is KGHDR and CDR2 is SFDVKD. The trim removed 1 base at V and 5 bases at J, leaving 9 bases unmatched. Here the CDR3 reads CATSDFMGGLAGENNEQFF. For the CDR3, the DNA is TGTGCCACCAGTGATTTCATGGGGGGACTAGCGGGAGAGAACAATGAGCAGTTCTTC.

This clonotype was observed a few times. The chain recombines TRBV10-3 with TRBJ2-2; the match to TRBD1 covers 10 bases. Germline loops: CDR1 ENHRY, CDR2 SYGVKD. Trimming removed 2 bases from V and 4 bases from J; junction bases left unmatched: 4. The CDR3 sequence is 16 residues long. Here the CDR3 reads CAISELGQGITGELFF. Written as DNA, the CDR3 is TGTGCCATCAGTGAGCTGGGACAGGGGATCACCGGGGAGCTGTTTTTT.

There are a few counts of this clonotype. The chain employs TRBV5-1 and TRBJ2-3; 10 nucleotides match TRBD1. There are 16 residues in the CDR3. CDR1 and CDR2 (germline): SGHRS, YFSETQ. The V gene end was trimmed by 4 bases and the J gene end by 4 bases; junction bases not matched to a gene: 9. The CDR3 is CASSAPGQGISDTQYF. CDR3 coding DNA: TGCGCCAGCAGCGCTCCGGGACAGGGGATTTCAGATACGCAGTATTTT.

V and J are TRBV11-2 and TRBJ2-5; 10 nucleotides line up with TRBD1. V shed 6 bases and J 5 bases; nucleotides not matched to a gene: 6. Germline assignment: CDR1 SGHAT and CDR2 FQNNGV. The CDR3 contains 14 residues. The CDR3 DNA sequence: TGTGCCAGCAGGCTGACAGGGGGCGCGGAGACCCAGTACTTC. It codes for CASRLTGGAETQYF.

This chain joins TRBV7-6 and TRBJ2-7; either TRBD1 or TRBD2 may fit D (6 bases each). This CDR3 has 15 amino acids. With 1 base removed from V and 3 bases from J, the gap between germline ends came to 13 bases. Germline V lookup: CDR1 SGHVS, CDR2 FNYEAQ. The CDR3 protein is CASSLVGGGIYEQYF. DNA of the CDR3: TGTGCCAGCAGCTTAGTAGGAGGGGGGATCTACGAGCAGTACTTC.

The table lists this clonotype with a few counts. The rearrangement joins TRBV3-1 to TRBJ2-1; D gene ambiguous. In germline, CDR1 is LGHDT, CDR2 YNNKEL (reference sequence). Trimming took 1 base from V and 9 from J, leaving 4 bases between them. CDR3 length: 11 residues. The CDR3 coding sequence is TGTGCCAGCAGCCAAGCGGCTGAGCAGTTCTTC. It codes for CASSQAAEQFF.

The V call is TRBV5-5, the J call TRBJ2-3; maybe TRBD1 (6 bases). This CDR3 contains 13 residues. The V end lost 5 bases, the J end lost 4 bases, and 11 bases lay between the germline ends. Germline assignment: CDR1 SGHKS and CDR2 YYEKEE (reference sequence). CDR3 amino acids: CASRPSGADTQYF. The CDR3 bases are TGTGCCAGCAGACCTTCAGGGGCAGATACGCAGTATTTT.

This sequence joins TRBV3-1 and TRBJ2-7; 7 positions agree with TRBD2. V lost 0 bases, J lost 9 bases, and 17 bases stayed unmatched. Germline V gene lookup returns CDR1 LGHDT and CDR2 YNNKEL (reference sequence). The CDR3 is 17 residues long. CDR3 loop: CASSQEGAGTRIGVQYF. The CDR3 DNA reads TGTGCCAGCAGCCAAGAGGGAGCGGGGACGCGAATAGGTGTGCAGTACTTC.

As DNA, the CDR3 is TGTGCCATCATGGAAGCGGGGTCCTACAATGAGCAGTTCTTC. Residues: CAIMEAGSYNEQFF. The V and J genes are TRBV10-3 and TRBJ2-1, with 7 bases aligning to TRBD2. Per the germline V gene, CDR1 is ENHRY and CDR2 is SYGVKD. The trim removed 7 bases at V and 1 base at J, leaving 4 bases unmatched. The CDR3 is made up of 14 amino acids.

This clonotype was recorded many times. The J gene is TRBJ2-7, the V gene TRBV5-1; 8 nucleotides match TRBD1. Germline CDR1 is SGHRS and CDR2 is YFSETQ. The ends lost 4 bases at V and 1 base at J; junction bases unmatched: 4. The CDR3 contains 14 residues. For the CDR3, the DNA is TGCGCCAGCAGCGGCGGACAGGGTTCCTACGAGCAGTACTTC. Protein product: CASSGGQGSYEQYF. Using reference TRBV5-1 and TRBJ2-7 for the parts outside the CDR3, the full variable domain is KAGVTQTPRYLIKTRGQQVTLSCSPISGHRSVSWYQQTPGQGLQFLFEYFSETQRNKGNFPGRFSGRQFSNSRSEMNVSTLELGDSALYLCASSGGQGSYEQYFGPGTRLTVT.

This clonotype has a count of ten or more. The rearrangement links TRBV12-3 or TRBV12-4 to TRBJ2-1; 11 nucleotides align to TRBD2. This CDR3 region has 20 residues. Germline trimming cut 4 bases from V and 5 bases from J; bases unmatched to any gene: 19. The DNA for the CDR3 is TGTGCCAGCAGTTCTGGACAGGTACCCCGACTAGCGGGACACCACAATGAGCAGTTCTTC. Amino acids: CASSSGQVPRLAGHHNEQFF.

The chain carries TRBV5-6 and TRBJ1-2; D possibly corresponds to TRBD1 (6 bases). Germline V CDR1 and CDR2: SGHDT, YYEEEE. This CDR3 spans 14 amino acids. V was cut by 4 bases and J by 8 bases, with 18 bases left in between. CDR3 nucleotide sequence: TGTGCCAGCAGCCCCGGGCTCGGGGGCGGAGGCTACACCTTC. Encoded protein: CASSPGLGGGGYTF.

The sample holds a few counts of this clonotype. The chain employs TRBV9 and TRBJ2-7; TRBD2 aligns across 14 bases. The trim removed 0 bases at V and 7 bases at J, leaving 3 bases unmatched. The CDR3 is made up of 15 amino acids. The germline V gene has CDR1 SGDLS and CDR2 YYNGEE. The CDR3 protein is CASSVGGTSGGEQYF. As DNA, the CDR3 is TGTGCCAGCAGCGTAGGCGGGACTAGCGGGGGTGAGCAGTACTTC.

The chain links TRBV5-6 to TRBJ2-7; D remains unclear. The CDR3 extends over 15 amino acids. Germline CDR1 and CDR2: SGHDT and YYEEEE. Trimming removed 4 bases at V and 3 bases at J, with 17 bases between. The CDR3 loop is CASSDRRPLVYEQYF. The CDR3 DNA is TGTGCCAGCAGCGACCGACGGCCCCTCGTCTACGAGCAGTACTTC.

This clonotype was recorded many times. CDR3 loop: CASRLTPTYQETQYF. The CDR3 DNA reads TGCGCCAGCAGGCTGACTCCCACGTACCAAGAGACCCAGTACTTC. V gene TRBV5-1 combines with J gene TRBJ2-5, with D unresolved. This CDR3 region has 15 residues. From germline, CDR1 is SGHRS and CDR2 YFSETQ. The V end was cut by 5 bases, the J end by 0 bases, with 14 bases between.